Below, 3 T cell receptor beta chains from the same sample are listed, as sequenced in a study of OX40 agonist ivuxolimab in advanced cancers. Sequencing was performed with immunoSEQ multiplex PCR; in TCRdb, only in-frame clones are kept and a portion is missing. The sample consists of 15,000 to 20,000 clones, approximately 90% of them appearing once. The sequences come from CD4+ or CD8+ T cells sorted from blood, collected in a trial of the OX40 agonist ivuxolimab. The receptors here all came from an adult with an advanced solid tumor such as melanoma, head and neck, liver or kidney cancer.

This clone was counted a single time. The CDR3 DNA reads TGTGCCACCCTTCCTCGGACTAGCGGGAGGGAGTTGGGGCAGTTCTTC. Translating it yields CATLPRTSGRELGQFF. V is TRBV19 and J is TRBJ2-1; 15 bases match TRBD2. The CDR3 totals 16 residues. V trimming: 10 bases; J trimming: 12 bases; junction bases outside the gene matches: 16. Germline assignment: CDR1 LNHDA and CDR2 SQIVND (reference sequence).

CDR3 sequence (DNA): TGTGCCAGCTCACCGCGAGCGGGAGAGAACGAGCAGTACTTC. Encoded protein: CASSPRAGENEQYF. V gene TRBV18 combines with J gene TRBJ2-7, with 8 bases fitting TRBD2. V gave up 3 bases and J gave up 5 bases; unmatched junction bases: 6. This CDR3 has 14 amino acids. The V gene's germline CDR1 is KGHSH and CDR2 LQKENI. Variable domain in full (rest from reference TRBV18 and TRBJ2-7): NAGVMQNPRHLVRRRGQEARLRCSPMKGHSHVYWYRQLPEEGLKFMVYLQKENIIDESGMPKERFSAEFPKEGPSILRIQQVVRGDSAAYFCASSPRAGENEQYFGPGTRLTVT.

The chain couples TRBV20-1 to TRBJ2-7, with unresolved D. The CDR3 runs to 10 residues. Germline lookup yields CDR1 DFQATT and CDR2 SNEGSKA (reference sequence). The V end lost 0 bases, the J end lost 3 bases, and 0 bases lay between the germline ends. CDR3 DNA: TGCAGTGCTAGAGACTACGAGCAGTACTTC. Amino acids: CSARDYEQYF.